Listed here are 3 T cell receptor beta chains from one sample, sequenced in a study of blood T cell repertoires in COVID-19. Profiled with immunoSEQ multiplex PCR; TCRdb holds only in-frame clones, not every one. This table holds around 250,000 clones, around 86% found once. Sequencing was done on a sample of peripheral blood. Every receptor here comes from a woman aged 35 to 49 who had recovered from COVID-19.

This clone appeared a few times. The chain combines TRBV3-1 (or the pseudogene TRBV3-2) with TRBJ2-7; D perhaps matches TRBD1 (5 bases). CDR1 is LGHDT and CDR2 is YNNKEL in the germline V gene (reference sequence). Trimming shortened V by 5 bases and J by 6 bases, and 14 bases separated the two germline ends. This CDR3 comprises 13 residues. Here the CDR3 DNA reads TGTGCCAGCAGCGCCCAGGGCACGGGCGAGCAGTACTTC. The encoded protein is CASSAQGTGEQYF.

The rearrangement links TRBV5-8 to TRBJ2-7, with TRBD2 matching over 11 bases. V shed 3 bases and J 1 base; nucleotides not matched to a gene: 3. The germline gives CDR1 SGHTS, CDR2 YDEGEE. This CDR3 has 15 amino acids. Written as DNA, the CDR3 is TGTGCCAGCAGCTCCCTAGCGGGAGGTTCCTACGAGCAGTACTTC. This codes for CASSSLAGGSYEQYF.

This sequence joins TRBV24-1 and TRBJ2-3; D may be TRBD2 (5 bases). CDR1 and CDR2 from the germline V gene are KGHDR and SFDVKD. The CDR3 length is 15 residues. Trimming shortened V by 4 bases and J by 5 bases, and 15 bases separated the two germline ends. The DNA of the CDR3 is TGTGCCACCAGTGACCCCACTAGAGGCGTAGATACGCAGTATTTT. This codes for CATSDPTRGVDTQYF.